Listed here is a single T cell receptor beta chain. The data originate from a study of cytomegalovirus exposure and HLA in healthy donors. V gave up 6 bases and J gave up 2 bases; unmatched junction bases: 5. The CDR3 has 15 amino acids. Germline assignment: CDR1 MNHNS and CDR2 SASEGT. PCR primers comprised 60 Vbeta and 13 Jbeta primers. Data came from immunoSEQ multiplex PCR; TCRdb stores just in-frame clones and leaves some out. The sample has 120,000 to 150,000 clones; 60% to 80% are singletons. Material: PBMCs. The clonotype was recovered from a young woman in good health and CMV-seronegative. This chain links TRBV6-1 with TRBJ2-5; 11 positions agree with TRBD2. This CDR3 is CASRATSGAQETQYF. The CDR3 DNA sequence: TGTGCCAGCAGGGCGACTAGCGGGGCACAAGAGACCCAGTACTTC.